This T cell receptor beta chain was found in a study of blood T cells in healthy people across ages. The V and J ends lost 3 bases and 0 bases respectively, with 8 bases between them. The CDR3 length is 14 residues. The germline CDR1 and CDR2 sequences are SQVTM and ANQGSEA. This clonotype has more than one count but fewer than ten. Sample-barcoded 5' priming and a J-beta primer mix drove a second PCR of 7 to 11 cycles. TCRdb reprocessed the 5' RACE reads via MiXCR and lists one record per CDR3 protein. Counted here are about 1 million distinct CDR3 sequences, less than 25% occurring once; the ten biggest clones make up 0.75%. These data were likewise used in another study, on T cells of mothers and their children.

The gene calls are TRBV29-1 and TRBJ1-4, with a tentative D call TRBD1 (5 bases). Sequencing was done on a sample of blood. This TCR was recovered from a girl aged 2 to 9 in good health. The CDR3 is CSVEGLATNEKLFF. Written as DNA, the CDR3 is TGCAGCGTTGAGGGACTCGCAACTAATGAAAAACTGTTTTTT.